This T cell receptor beta chain was recovered during a study of radiotherapy plus CTLA-4 blockade in lung cancer. This clone has a handful of counts. Profiling relied on immunoSEQ multiplex PCR, and the TCRdb table lists in-frame clones only, not all of them. In the table there are fewer than 100,000 clones, about 79% of which are singletons. This CDR3 has 16 amino acids. V was clipped by 5 bases and J by 7 bases, with 22 bases between them. Germline CDR1 is SEHNR and CDR2 is FQNEAQ (reference sequence). The specimen comprised peripheral blood, sampled from a patient treated with radiotherapy plus ipilimumab. This chain links TRBV7-9 with TRBJ2-3, with D perhaps matching TRBD2 (6 bases). The receptor's source is a human donor with non-small cell lung cancer whose response to radiotherapy plus ipilimumab could not be evaluated. Some clones in this sample may be carry-over from other donors' samples. CDR3 protein: CASSPDLGGPSNTQYF. CDR3 sequence (DNA): TGTGCCAGCAGCCCGGACTTGGGGGGACCCTCTAATACGCAGTATTTT.